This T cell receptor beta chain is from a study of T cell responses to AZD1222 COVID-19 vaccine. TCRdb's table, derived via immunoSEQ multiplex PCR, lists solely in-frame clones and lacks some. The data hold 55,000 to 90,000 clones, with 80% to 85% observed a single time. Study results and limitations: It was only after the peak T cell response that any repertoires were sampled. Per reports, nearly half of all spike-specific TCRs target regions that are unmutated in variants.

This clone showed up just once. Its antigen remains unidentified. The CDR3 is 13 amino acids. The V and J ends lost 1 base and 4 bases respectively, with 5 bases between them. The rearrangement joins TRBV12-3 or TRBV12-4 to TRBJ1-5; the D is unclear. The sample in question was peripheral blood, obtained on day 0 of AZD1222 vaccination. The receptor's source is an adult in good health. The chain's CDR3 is CASSLDGNQPQHF. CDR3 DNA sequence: TGTGCCAGCAGTTTAGACGGGAATCAGCCCCAGCATTTT.